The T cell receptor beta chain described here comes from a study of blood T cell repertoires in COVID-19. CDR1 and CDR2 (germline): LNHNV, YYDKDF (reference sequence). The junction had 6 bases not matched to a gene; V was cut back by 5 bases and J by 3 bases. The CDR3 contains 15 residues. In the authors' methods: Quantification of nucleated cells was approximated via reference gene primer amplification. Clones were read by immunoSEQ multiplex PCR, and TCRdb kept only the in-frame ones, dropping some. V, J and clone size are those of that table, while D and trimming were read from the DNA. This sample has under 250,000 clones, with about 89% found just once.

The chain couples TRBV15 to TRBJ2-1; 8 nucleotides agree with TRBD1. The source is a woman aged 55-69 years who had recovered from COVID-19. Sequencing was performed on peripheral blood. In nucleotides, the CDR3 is TGTGCCACCAGCCCCAGGACAGGGAACTACAATGAGCAGTTCTTC. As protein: CATSPRTGNYNEQFF.